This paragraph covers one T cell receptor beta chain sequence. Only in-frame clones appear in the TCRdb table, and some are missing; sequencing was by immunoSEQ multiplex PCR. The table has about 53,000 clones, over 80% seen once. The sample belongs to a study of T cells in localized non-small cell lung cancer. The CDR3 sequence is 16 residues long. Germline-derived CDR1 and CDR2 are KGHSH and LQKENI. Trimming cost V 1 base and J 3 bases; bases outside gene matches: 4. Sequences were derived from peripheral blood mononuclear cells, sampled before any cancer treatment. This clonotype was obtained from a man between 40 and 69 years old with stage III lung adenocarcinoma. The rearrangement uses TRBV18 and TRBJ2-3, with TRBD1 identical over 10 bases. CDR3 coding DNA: TGTGCCAGCTCACCACGCGGACAGGGGGGGACAGATACGCAGTATTTT. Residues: CASSPRGQGGTDTQYF.